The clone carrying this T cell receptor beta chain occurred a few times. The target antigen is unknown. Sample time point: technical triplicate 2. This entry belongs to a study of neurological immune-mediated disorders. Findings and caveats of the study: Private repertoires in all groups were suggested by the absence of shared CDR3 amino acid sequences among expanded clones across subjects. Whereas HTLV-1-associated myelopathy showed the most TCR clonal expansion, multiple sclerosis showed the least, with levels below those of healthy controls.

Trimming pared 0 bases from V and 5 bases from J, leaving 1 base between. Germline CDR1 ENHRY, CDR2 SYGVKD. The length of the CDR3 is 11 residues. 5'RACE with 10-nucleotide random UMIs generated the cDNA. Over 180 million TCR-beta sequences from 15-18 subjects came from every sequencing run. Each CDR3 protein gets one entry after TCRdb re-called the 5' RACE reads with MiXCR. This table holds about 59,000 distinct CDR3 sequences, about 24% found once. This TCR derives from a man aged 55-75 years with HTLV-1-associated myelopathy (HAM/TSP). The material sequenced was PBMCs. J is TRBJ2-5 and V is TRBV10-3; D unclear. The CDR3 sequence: CAISESETQYF. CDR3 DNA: TGTGCCATCAGTGAGTCTGAGACCCAGTACTTC.